The source of this T cell receptor (beta chain) is a study of graft-versus-host responses after intestinal transplantation. About the research overall: Multivisceral, liver-intestinal, or isolated intestinal grafts went to recipients.

Libraries were prepared by immunoSEQ multiplex PCR; TCRdb keeps only in-frame clonotypes and omits some of them. The sample contains 85,000 to 100,000 clones, more than 85% of which appear only once. The CDR3 runs to 16 residues. Germline V gives CDR1 SGHDT, CDR2 YYEEEE. V shed 5 bases, J shed 8 bases, and the junction held 16 bases outside the gene matches. As regards this clone: The target antigen is unknown.

Points from the study as a whole: Some GvH clones were seen earlier in gut or blood, suggesting intestinal origin.

The source material was unstimulated CD4+ T cells sorted from spleen or lymph node cells, sampled before intestinal transplant. The V and J genes are TRBV5-6 and TRBJ2-1, with TRBD2 identical over 7 bases. This sequence originates from a human donor who received an intestinal transplant. The CDR3 bases are TGTGCCAGCAGGGGCGCAGCGGGGAGGTTTAGGGATGAGCAGTTCTTC. It specifies CASRGAAGRFRDEQFF. The full variable domain, its missing parts supplied by reference TRBV5-6 and TRBJ2-1, is DAGVTQSPTHLIKTRGQQVTLRCSPKSGHDTVSWYQQALGQGPQFIFQYYEEEERQRGNFPDRFSGHQFPNYSSELNVNALLLGDSALYLCASRGAAGRFRDEQFFGPGTRLTVL.